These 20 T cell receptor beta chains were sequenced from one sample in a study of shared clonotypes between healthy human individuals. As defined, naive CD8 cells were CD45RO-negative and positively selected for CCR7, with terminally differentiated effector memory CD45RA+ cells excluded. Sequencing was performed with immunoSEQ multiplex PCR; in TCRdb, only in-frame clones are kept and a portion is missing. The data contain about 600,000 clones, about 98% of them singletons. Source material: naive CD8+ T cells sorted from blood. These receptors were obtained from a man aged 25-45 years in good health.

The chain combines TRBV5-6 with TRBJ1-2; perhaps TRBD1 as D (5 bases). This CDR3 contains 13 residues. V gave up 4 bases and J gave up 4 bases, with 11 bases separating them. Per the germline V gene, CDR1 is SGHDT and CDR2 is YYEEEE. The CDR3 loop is CASSAQAGYGYTF. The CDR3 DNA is TGTGCCAGCAGCGCACAGGCGGGCTATGGCTACACCTTC.

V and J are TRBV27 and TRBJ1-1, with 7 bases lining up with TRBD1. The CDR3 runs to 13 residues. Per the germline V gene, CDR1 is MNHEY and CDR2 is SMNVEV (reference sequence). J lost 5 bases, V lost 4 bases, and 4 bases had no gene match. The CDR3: CASSYNRGTEAFF. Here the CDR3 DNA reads TGTGCCAGCAGTTATAACAGGGGAACTGAAGCTTTCTTT.

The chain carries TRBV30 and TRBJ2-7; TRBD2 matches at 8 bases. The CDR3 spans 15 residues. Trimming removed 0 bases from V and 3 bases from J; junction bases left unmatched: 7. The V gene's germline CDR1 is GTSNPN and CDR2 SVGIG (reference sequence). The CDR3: CAWSVLSGSDYEQYF. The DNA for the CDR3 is TGTGCCTGGAGTGTACTCAGCGGGAGCGACTACGAGCAGTACTTC.

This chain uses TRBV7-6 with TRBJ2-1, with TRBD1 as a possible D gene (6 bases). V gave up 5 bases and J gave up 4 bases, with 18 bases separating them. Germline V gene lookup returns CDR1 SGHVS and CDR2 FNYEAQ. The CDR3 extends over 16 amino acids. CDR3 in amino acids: CASSLAKGQPYNEQFF. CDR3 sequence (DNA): TGTGCCAGCAGCCTTGCTAAGGGACAACCGTACAATGAGCAGTTCTTC.

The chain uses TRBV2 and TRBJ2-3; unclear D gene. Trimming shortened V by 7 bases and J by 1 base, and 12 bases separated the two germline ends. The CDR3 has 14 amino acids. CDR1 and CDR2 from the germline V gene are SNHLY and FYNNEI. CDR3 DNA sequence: TGTGCCAGCAAGGCGGTCGTTGGCACAGATACGCAGTATTTT. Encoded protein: CASKAVVGTDTQYF.

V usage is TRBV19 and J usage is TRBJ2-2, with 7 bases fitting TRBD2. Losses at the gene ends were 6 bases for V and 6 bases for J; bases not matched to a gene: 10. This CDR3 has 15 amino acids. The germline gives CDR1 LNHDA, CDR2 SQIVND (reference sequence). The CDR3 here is CASRTAGSTSGELFF. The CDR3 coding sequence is TGTGCCAGTAGAACAGCGGGGAGCACCTCCGGGGAGCTGTTTTTT. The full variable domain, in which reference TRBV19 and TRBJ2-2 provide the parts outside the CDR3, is DGGITQSPKYLFRKEGQNVTLSCEQNLNHDAMYWYRQDPGQGLRLIYYSQIVNDFQKGDIAEGYSVSREKKESFPLTVTSAQKNPTAFYLCASRTAGSTSGELFFGEGSRLTVL.

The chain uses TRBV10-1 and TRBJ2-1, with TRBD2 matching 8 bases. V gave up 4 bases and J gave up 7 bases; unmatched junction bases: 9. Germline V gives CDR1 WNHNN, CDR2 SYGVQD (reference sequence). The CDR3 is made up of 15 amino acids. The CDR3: CASSGGLAGENEQFF. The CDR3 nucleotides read TGCGCCAGCAGTGGGGGCCTAGCGGGCGAGAATGAGCAGTTCTTC.

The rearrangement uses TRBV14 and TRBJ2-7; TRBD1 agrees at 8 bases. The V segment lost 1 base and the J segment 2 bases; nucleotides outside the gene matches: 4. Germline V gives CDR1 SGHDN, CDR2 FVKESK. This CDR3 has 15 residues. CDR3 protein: CASSQVETGAYEQYF. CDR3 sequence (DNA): TGTGCCAGCAGCCAAGTCGAGACAGGGGCCTACGAGCAGTACTTC.

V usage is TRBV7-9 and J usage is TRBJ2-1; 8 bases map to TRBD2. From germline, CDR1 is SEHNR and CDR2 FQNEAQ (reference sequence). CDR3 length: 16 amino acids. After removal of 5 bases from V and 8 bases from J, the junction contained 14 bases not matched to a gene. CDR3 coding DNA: TGTGCCAGCAGCCCCATGGAGCGGGAGTTTCGGGATGAGCAGTTCTTC. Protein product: CASSPMEREFRDEQFF.

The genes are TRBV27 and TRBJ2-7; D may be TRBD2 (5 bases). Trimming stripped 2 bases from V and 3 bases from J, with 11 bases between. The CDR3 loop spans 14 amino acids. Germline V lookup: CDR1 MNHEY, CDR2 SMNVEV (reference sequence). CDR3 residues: CASSLALGSYEQYF. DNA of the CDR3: TGTGCCAGCAGTTTAGCTTTGGGGAGCTACGAGCAGTACTTC.

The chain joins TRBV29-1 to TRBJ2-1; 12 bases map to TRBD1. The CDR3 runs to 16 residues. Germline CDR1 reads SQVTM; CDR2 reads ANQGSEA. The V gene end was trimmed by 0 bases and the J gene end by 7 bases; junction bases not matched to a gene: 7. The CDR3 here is CSVEDLGTGGSNEQFF. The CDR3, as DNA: TGCAGCGTTGAAGATCTTGGGACAGGGGGCTCGAATGAGCAGTTCTTC.

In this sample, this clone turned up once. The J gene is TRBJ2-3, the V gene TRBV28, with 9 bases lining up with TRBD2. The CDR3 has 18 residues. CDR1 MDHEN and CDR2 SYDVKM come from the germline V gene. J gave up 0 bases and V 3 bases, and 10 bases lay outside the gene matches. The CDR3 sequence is CASSFSTSGDTSTDTQYF. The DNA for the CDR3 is TGTGCCAGCAGTTTTTCGACTAGCGGAGATACAAGCACAGATACGCAGTATTTT.

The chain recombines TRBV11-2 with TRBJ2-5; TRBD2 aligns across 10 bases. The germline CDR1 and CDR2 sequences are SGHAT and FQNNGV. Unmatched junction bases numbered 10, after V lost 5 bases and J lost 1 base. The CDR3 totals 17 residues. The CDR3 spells CASSPDGLAETQETQYF. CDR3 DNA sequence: TGTGCCAGCAGCCCAGACGGACTAGCGGAAACCCAAGAGACCCAGTACTTC. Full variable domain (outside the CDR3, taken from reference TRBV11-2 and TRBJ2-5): EAGVAQSPRYKIIEKRQSVAFWCNPISGHATLYWYQQILGQGPKLLIQFQNNGVVDDSQLPKDRFSAERLKGVDSTLKIQPAKLEDSAVYLCASSPDGLAETQETQYFGPGTRLLVL.

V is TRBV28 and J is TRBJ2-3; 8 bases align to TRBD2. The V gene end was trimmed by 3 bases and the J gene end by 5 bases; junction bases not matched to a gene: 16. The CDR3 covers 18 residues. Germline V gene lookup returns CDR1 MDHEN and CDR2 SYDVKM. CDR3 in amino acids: CASSLPSHRGLVRDTQYF. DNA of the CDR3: TGTGCCAGCAGTTTGCCCTCCCACCGGGGACTAGTTAGAGATACGCAGTATTTT.

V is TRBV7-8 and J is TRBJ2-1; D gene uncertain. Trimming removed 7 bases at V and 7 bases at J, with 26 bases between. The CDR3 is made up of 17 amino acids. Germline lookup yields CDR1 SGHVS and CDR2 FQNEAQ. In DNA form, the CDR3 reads TGTGCCAGCACCTCTCTCCTCTTTGGAAGTGGGTATAATGAGCAGTTCTTC. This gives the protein CASTSLLFGSGYNEQFF. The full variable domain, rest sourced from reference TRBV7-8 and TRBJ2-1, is GAGVSQSPRYKVAKRGQDVALRCDPISGHVSLFWYQQALGQGPEFLTYFQNEAQLDKSGLPSDRFFAERPEGSVSTLKIQRTQQEDSAVYLCASTSLLFGSGYNEQFFGPGTRLTVL.

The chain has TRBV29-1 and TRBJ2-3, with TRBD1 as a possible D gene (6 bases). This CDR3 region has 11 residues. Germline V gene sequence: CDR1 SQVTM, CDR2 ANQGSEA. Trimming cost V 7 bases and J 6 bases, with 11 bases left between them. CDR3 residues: CSEYRADTQYF. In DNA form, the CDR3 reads TGCAGCGAATACAGGGCTGATACGCAGTATTTT.

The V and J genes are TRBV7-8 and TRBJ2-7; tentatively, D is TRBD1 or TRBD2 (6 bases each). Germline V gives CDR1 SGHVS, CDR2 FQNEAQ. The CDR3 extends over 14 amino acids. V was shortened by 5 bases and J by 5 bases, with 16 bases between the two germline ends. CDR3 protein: CASSAPRGPDEQYF. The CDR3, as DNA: TGTGCCAGCAGCGCGCCTCGGGGGCCCGACGAGCAGTACTTC.

The CDR3 loop is CASSLGVEAFF. DNA for the CDR3: TGTGCCAGCAGCTTGGGGGTTGAAGCTTTCTTT. This chain connects TRBV5-6 to TRBJ1-1; no clear D gene. CDR3 length: 11 residues. From germline, CDR1 is SGHDT and CDR2 YYEEEE. V was clipped by 0 bases and J by 7 bases, with 4 bases between them.

CDR3: CASSPRDSQETQYF. The DNA of the CDR3 is TGTGCCAGCTCACCACGGGACAGCCAAGAGACCCAGTACTTC. This chain uses TRBV18 with TRBJ2-5; 7 nucleotides align to TRBD1. The CDR3 extends over 14 amino acids. The germline CDR1 and CDR2 sequences are KGHSH and LQKENI. V lost 1 base, J lost 1 base, and 0 bases stayed unmatched.

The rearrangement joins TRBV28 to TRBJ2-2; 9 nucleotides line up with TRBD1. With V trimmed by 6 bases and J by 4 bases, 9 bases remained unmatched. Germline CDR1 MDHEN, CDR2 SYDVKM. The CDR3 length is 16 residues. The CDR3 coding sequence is TGTGCCAGCAGACGTACCGGGACAGGGACCACCGGGGAGCTGTTTTTT. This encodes CASRRTGTGTTGELFF. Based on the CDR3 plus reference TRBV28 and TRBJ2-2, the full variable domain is DVKVTQSSRYLVKRTGEKVFLECVQDMDHENMFWYRQDPGLGLRLIYFSYDVKMKEKGDIPEGYSVSREKKERFSLILESASTNQTSMYLCASRRTGTGTTGELFFGEGSRLTVL.